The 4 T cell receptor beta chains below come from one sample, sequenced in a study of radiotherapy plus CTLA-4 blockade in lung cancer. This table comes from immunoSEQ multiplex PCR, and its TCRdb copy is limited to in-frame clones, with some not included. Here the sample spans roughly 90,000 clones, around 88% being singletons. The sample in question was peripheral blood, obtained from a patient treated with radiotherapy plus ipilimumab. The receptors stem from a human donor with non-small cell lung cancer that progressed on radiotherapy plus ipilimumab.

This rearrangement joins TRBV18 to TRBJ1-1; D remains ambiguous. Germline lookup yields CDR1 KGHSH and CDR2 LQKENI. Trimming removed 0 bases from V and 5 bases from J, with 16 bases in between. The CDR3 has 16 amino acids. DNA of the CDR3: TGTGCCAGCTCACCACCGTTACGATCAGCCGGGACTGAAGCTTTCTTT. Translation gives CASSPPLRSAGTEAFF.

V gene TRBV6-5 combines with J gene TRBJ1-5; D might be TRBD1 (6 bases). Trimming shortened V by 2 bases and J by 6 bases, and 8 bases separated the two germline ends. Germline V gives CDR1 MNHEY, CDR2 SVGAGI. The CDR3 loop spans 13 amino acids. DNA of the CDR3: TGTGCCAGCAGTTACGGGGGGCTTCAGCCCCAGCATTTT. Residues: CASSYGGLQPQHF.

CDR3 in amino acids: CASSRDASYEQYF. The CDR3 DNA reads as TGTGCCAGCAGTCGGGACGCCTCCTACGAGCAGTACTTC. The gene calls are TRBV27 and TRBJ2-7; D is tentatively TRBD1 or TRBD2 (5 bases each). This CDR3 comprises 13 residues. CDR1 and CDR2 from the germline V gene are MNHEY and SMNVEV (reference sequence). Trimming cost V 5 bases and J 0 bases, with 8 bases left between them.

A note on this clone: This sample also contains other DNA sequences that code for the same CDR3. The CDR3 DNA follows: TGTGCCAGCAGCTTGAGGTACTCCTACGAGCAGTACTTC. Amino acid sequence: CASSLRYSYEQYF. The gene calls are TRBV5-6 and TRBJ2-7; no clear D gene. V lost 1 base and J lost 0, with 5 bases in between. The CDR3 extends over 13 amino acids. Germline CDR1 SGHDT, CDR2 YYEEEE.